Sequencing of this TCR beta chain was carried out in a study of blood T cell repertoires in COVID-19. The method was immunoSEQ multiplex PCR; TCRdb's version includes in-frame clones alone and lacks a portion of them. The sample gives some 490,000 clones, 80% to 90% of which show up once; around 7.9% is in the top ten. This clone appeared a few times. The clonotype comes from a woman in her sixties who had recovered from COVID-19. The sequenced sample consisted of PBMCs or T cells enriched from blood (not recorded which).

The CDR3 is CASSPQLAGATLRYEQYV. The CDR3 bases are TGTGCCAGCAGTCCACAACTAGCGGGGGCTACACTACGCTACGAGCAGTACGTC. The rearrangement uses TRBV21-1 and TRBJ2-7; TRBD2, the table's D call, lacks a check against the DNA. TRBV21-1 is deemed a pseudogene. The CDR3 is 18 amino acids.